This T cell receptor (beta chain) was observed in a study of cytomegalovirus exposure and HLA in healthy donors. Background on the study: Unique TCRs numbering some 80 million, obtained from HLA-typed donors, made up an early data release.

The primer mix had 60 Vbeta and 13 Jbeta primers. Here immunoSEQ multiplex PCR was the method, and the copy in TCRdb shows in-frame clones only, minus some. The table lists 100,000 to 150,000 clones, about 74% of them singletons, with about 1% in the top ten. On this clone itself: What it binds is not known.

Study-wide findings and caveats: The classifier, whose performance was assessed in both the original and validation cohorts, reportedly diagnosed cytomegalovirus status with high specificity and sensitivity. Listed as cytomegalovirus-associated were 150 or so TCR beta chains.

The sequence came from a woman aged 55 to 70 in good health and CMV-seronegative. Sequencing was carried out using PBMCs.

CDR3 DNA sequence: TGTGCCATCAGTGTGCGGGGGAACACTGAAGCTTTCTTT. Translation gives CAISVRGNTEAFF. The V call is TRBV10-3, the J call TRBJ1-1; the D is unclear. CDR3 length: 13 residues. Trimming left V 4 bases short and J 1 base short, with 7 bases between. CDR1 and CDR2 (germline): ENHRY, SYGVKD.